This T cell receptor beta chain was identified during a study of CD8 T cells in ankylosing spondylitis. This clonotype was counted at least ten times. A single record per CDR3 protein comes from TCRdb applying MiXCR to the 5' RACE reads. The top ten clones hold approximately 32% of a sample with 150,000 to 200,000 distinct CDR3 sequences, approximately 10% of them seen once. The sequence was obtained from a male donor with ankylosing spondylitis or in good health (not recorded which). Sequencing was performed on blood, either unsorted or a sorted T cell fraction (not recorded which).

This CDR3 is CASSPWTEQYF. DNA of the CDR3: TGTGCCAGCAGTCCATGGACAGAGCAGTACTTC. The rearrangement links TRBV28 to TRBJ2-7, with D maybe TRBD1 (5 bases). The germline V gene has CDR1 MDHEN and CDR2 SYDVKM. The CDR3 is made up of 11 amino acids. V was cut by 5 bases and J by 7 bases, with 9 bases left in between.